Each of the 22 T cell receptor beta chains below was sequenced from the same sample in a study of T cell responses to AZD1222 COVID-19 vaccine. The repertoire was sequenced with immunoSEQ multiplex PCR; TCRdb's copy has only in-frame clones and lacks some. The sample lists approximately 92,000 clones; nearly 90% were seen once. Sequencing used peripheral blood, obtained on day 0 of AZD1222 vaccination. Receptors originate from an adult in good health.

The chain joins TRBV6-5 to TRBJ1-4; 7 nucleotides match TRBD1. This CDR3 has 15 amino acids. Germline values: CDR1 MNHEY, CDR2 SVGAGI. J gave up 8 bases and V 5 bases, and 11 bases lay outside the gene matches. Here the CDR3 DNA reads TGTGCCAGCAGTCCCACTACAGGGGCCCGGGAAAAACTGTTTTTT. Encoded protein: CASSPTTGAREKLFF.

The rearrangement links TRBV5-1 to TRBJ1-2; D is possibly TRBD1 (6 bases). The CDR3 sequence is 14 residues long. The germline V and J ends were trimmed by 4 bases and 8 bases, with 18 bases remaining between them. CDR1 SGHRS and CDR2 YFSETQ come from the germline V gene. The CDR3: CASSRNRAGWGYTF. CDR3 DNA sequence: TGCGCCAGCAGCCGAAACAGGGCCGGTTGGGGCTACACCTTC.

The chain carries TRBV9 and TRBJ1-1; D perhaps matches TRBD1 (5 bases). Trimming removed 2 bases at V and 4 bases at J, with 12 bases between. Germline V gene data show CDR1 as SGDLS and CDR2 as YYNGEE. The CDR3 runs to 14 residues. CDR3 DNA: TGTGCCAGCAGCGTGGGGGGATTGCCCACTGAAGCTTTCTTT. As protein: CASSVGGLPTEAFF.

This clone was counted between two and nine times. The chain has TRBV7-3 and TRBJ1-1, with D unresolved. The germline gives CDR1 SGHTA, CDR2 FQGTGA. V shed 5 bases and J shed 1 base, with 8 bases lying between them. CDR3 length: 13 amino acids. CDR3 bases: TGTGCCAGCAGCCTACAACCGAACACTGAAGCTTTCTTT. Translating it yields CASSLQPNTEAFF.

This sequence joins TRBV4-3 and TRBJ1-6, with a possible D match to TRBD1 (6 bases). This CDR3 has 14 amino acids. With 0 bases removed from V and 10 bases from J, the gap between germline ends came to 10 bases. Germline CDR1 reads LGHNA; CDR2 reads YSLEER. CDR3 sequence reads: CASSQEQGASPLHF. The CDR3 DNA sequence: TGCGCCAGCAGCCAAGAACAGGGTGCCTCACCCCTCCACTTT.

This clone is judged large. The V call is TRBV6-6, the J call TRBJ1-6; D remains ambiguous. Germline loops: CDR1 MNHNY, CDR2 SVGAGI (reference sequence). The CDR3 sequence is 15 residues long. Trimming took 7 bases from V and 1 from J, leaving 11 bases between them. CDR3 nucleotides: TGTGCCAGCACCGCTTCAGGTTCCTATAATTCACCCCTCCACTTT. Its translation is CASTASGSYNSPLHF.

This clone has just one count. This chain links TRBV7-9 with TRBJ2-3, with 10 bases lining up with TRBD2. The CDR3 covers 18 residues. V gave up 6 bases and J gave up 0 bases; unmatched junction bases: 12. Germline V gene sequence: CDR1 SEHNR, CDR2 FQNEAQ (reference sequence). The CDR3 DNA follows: TGTGCCAGCAGACAAAAATTACGACTAGCGGGTAGCACAGATACGCAGTATTTT. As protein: CASRQKLRLAGSTDTQYF.

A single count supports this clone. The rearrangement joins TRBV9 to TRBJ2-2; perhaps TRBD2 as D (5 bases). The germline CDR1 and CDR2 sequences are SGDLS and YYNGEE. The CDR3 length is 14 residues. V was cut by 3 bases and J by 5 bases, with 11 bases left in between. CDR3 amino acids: CASSARTGTGELFF. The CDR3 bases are TGTGCCAGCAGCGCTCGGACGGGAACCGGGGAGCTGTTTTTT.

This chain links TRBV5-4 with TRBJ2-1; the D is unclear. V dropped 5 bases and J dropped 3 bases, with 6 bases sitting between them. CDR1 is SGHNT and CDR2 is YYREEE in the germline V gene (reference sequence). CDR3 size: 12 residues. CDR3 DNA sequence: TGTGCCAGCAGACACGACTACAATGAGCAGTTCTTC. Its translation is CASRHDYNEQFF.

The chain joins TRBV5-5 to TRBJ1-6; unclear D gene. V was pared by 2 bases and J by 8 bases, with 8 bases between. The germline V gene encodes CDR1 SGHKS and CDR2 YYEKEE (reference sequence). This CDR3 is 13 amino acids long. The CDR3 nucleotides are TGTGCCAGCAGCTTATCTGGGGATTCACCCCTCCACTTT. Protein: CASSLSGDSPLHF.

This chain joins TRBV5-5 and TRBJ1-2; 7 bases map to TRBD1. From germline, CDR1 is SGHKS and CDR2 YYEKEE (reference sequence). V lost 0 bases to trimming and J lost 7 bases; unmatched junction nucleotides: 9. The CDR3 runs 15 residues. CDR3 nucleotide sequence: TGTGCCAGCAGCTTGGAAACAGGGGCGGTTGGTGGCTACACCTTC. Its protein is CASSLETGAVGGYTF.

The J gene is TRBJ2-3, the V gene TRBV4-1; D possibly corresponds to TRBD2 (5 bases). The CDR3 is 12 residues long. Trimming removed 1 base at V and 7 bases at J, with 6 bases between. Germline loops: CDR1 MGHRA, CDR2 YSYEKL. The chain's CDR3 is CASSQAGNTQYF. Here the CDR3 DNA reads TGCGCCAGCAGCCAAGCGGGAAATACGCAGTATTTT.

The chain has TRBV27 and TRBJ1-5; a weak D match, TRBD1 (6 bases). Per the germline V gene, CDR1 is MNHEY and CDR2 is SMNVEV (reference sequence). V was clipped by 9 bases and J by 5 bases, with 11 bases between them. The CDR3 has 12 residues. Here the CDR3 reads CASRGMDQPQHF. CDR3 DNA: TGTGCCAGTAGGGGGATGGATCAGCCCCAGCATTTT.

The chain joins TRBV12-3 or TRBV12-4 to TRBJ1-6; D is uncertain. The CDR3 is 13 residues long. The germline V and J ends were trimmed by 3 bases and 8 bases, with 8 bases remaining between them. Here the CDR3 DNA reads TGTGCCAGCAGTTTTGGTTCTTATTCACCCCTCCACTTT. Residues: CASSFGSYSPLHF.

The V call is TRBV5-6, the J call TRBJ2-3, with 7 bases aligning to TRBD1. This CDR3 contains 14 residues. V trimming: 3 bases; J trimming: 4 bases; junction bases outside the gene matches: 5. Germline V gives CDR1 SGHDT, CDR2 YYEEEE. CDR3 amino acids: CASSYGQGADTQYF. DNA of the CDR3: TGTGCCAGCAGCTATGGCCAGGGGGCAGATACGCAGTATTTT.

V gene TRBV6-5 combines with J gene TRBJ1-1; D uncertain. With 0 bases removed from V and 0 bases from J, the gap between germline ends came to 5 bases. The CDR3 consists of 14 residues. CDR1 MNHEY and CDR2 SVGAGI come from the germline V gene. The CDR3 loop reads CASSYSRLNTEAFF. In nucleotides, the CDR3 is TGTGCCAGCAGTTACTCAAGGTTGAACACTGAAGCTTTCTTT.

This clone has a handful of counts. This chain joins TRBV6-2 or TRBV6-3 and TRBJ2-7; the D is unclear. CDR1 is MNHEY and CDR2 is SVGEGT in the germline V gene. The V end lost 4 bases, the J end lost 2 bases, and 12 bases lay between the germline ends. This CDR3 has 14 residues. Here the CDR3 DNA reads TGTGCCAGCAGTTCCGACTCATTAGCCTACGAGCAGTACGTC. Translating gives CASSSDSLAYEQYV.

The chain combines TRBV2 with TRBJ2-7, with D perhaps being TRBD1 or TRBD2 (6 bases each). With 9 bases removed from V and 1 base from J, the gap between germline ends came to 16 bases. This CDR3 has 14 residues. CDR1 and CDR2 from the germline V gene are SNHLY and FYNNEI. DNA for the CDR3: TGTGCCAGTCGAGAAGGGGGGTTTTCCTACGAGCAGTACTTC. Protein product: CASREGGFSYEQYF.

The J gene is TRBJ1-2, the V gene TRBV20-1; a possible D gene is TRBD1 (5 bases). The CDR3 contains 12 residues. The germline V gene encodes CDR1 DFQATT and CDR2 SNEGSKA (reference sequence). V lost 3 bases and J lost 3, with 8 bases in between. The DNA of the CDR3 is TGCAGTGCTAGTAGACAGTACTATGGCTACACCTTC. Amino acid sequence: CSASRQYYGYTF.

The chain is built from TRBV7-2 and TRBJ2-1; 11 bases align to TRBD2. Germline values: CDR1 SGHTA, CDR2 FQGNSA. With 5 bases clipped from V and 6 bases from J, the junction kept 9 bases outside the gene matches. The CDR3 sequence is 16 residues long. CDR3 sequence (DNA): TGTGCCAGCAGCCCCATATCTAGCGGGAGGAGCAATGAGCAGTTCTTC. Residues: CASSPISSGRSNEQFF.

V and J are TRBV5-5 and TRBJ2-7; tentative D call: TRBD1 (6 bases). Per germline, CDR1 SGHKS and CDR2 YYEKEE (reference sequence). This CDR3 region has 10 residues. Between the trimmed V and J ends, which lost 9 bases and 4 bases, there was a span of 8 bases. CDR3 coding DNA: TGTGCCAAGGACAGTTACGAGCAGTACGTC. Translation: CAKDSYEQYV.

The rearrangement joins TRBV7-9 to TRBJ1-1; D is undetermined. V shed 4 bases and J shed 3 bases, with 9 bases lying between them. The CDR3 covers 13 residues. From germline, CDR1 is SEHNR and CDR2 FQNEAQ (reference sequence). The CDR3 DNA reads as TGTGCCAGCAGCTCCGTCGCGGACACTGAAGCTTTCTTT. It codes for CASSSVADTEAFF. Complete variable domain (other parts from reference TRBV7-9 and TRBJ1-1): DTGVSQNPRHKITKRGQNVTFRCDPISEHNRLYWYRQTLGQGPEFLTYFQNEAQLEKSRLLSDRFSAERPKGSFSTLEIQRTEQGDSAMYLCASSSVADTEAFFGQGTRLTVV.